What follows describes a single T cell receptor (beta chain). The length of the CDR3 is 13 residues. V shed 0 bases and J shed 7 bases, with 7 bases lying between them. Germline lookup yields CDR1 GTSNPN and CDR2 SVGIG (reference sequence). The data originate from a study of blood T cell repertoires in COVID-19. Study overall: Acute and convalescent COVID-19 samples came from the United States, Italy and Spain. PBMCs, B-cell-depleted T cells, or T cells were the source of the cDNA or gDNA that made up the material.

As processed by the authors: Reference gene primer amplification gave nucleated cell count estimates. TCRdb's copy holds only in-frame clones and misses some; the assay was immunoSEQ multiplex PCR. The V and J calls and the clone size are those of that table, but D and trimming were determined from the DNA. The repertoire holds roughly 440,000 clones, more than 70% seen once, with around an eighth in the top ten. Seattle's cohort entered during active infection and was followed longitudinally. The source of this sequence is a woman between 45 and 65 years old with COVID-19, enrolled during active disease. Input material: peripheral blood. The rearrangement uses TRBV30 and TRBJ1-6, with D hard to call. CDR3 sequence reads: CAWSVRVNSPLHF. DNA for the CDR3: TGTGCCTGGAGTGTCCGAGTAAATTCACCCCTCCACTTT.